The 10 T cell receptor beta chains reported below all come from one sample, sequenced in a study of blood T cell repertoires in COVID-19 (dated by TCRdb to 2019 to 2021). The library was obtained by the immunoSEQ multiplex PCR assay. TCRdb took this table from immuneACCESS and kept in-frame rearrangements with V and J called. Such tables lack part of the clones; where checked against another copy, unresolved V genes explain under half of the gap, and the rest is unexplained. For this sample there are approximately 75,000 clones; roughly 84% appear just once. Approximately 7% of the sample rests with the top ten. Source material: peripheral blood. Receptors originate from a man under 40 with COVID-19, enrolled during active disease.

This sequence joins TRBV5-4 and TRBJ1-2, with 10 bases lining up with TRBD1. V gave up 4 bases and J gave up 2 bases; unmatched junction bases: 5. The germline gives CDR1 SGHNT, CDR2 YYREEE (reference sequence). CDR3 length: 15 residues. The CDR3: CASSERDRGNYGYTF. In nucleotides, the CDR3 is TGTGCCAGCAGCGAGAGGGACAGGGGCAACTATGGCTACACCTTC.

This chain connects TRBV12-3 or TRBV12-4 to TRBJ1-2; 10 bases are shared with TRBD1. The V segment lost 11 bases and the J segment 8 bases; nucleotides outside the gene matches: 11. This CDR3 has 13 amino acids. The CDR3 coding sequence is TGTGCCGCCTTCAGGGGGACAGGGGAAGGCTACACCTTC. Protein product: CAAFRGTGEGYTF.

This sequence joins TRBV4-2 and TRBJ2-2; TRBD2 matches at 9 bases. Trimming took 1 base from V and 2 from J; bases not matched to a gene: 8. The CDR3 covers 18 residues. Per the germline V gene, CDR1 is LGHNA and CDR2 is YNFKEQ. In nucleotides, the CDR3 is TGTGCCAGCAGCCAAGGGGTAGGCCTAGCGGGAAACACCGGGGAGCTGTTTTTT. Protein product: CASSQGVGLAGNTGELFF.

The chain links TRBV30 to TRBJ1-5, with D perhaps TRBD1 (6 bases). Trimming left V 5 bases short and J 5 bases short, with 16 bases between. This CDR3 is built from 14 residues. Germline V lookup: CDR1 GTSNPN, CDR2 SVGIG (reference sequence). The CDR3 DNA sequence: TGTGCCTGGTCGGGGGGGGCTAAGGATCAGCCCCAGCATTTT. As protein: CAWSGGAKDQPQHF.

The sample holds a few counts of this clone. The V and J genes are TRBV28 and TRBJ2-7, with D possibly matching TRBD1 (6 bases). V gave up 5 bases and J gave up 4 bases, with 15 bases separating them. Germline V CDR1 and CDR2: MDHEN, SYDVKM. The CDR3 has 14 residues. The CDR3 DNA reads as TGTGCCAGCAGTCCCCACAGGGTGCCATACGAGCAGTACTTC. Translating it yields CASSPHRVPYEQYF.

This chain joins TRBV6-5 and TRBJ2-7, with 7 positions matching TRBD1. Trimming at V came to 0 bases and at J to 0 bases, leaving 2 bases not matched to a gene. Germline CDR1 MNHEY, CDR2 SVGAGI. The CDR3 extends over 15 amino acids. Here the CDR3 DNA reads TGTGCCAGCAGTTACTCGGGACAGCGCTCCTACGAGCAGTACTTC. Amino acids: CASSYSGQRSYEQYF.

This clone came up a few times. DNA of the CDR3: TGTGCCAGCAGCCTACTCCTCAATGAGCAGTTCTTC. It is translated as CASSLLLNEQFF. The V and J genes are TRBV3-1 (or the pseudogene TRBV3-2) and TRBJ2-1; D is unclear. The CDR3 is 12 amino acids. V lost 4 bases and J lost 6, with 7 bases in between. Germline V gene data show CDR1 as LGHDT and CDR2 as YNNKEL (reference sequence).

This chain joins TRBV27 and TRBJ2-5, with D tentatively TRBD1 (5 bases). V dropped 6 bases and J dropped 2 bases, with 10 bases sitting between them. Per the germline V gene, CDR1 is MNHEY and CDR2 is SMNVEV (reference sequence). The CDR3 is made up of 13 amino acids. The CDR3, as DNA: TGTGCCAGCAGCCCTGACAGTCAAGAGACCCAGTACTTC. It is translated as CASSPDSQETQYF.

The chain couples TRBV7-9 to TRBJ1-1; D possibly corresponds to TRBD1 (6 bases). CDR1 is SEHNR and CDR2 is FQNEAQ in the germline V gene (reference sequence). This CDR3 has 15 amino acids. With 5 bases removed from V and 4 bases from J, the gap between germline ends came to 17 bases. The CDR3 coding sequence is TGTGCCAGCAGCGGCGGGAGGAGGGGGAGCACTGAAGCTTTCTTT. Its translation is CASSGGRRGSTEAFF.

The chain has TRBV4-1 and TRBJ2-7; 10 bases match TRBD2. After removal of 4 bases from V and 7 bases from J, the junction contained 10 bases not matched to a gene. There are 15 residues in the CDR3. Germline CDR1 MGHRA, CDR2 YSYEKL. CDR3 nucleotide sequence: TGCGCCAGCAGCCCTGGGCCTAGCGGGAGACGAGAGCAGTACTTC. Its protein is CASSPGPSGRREQYF.